Listed below are T cell receptor beta chains from one sample, sequenced in a study of blood T cell repertoires in COVID-19. TCRdb keeps only in-frame clones here, not all; method: immunoSEQ multiplex PCR. Among about 230,000 clones listed, just under 90% were seen once. The sequencing input was PBMCs or T cells enriched from blood (not recorded which). Receptors were obtained from a woman in her 30s with acute COVID-19. CDR3s include the opening cysteine and the closing phenylalanine or tryptophan. The order of the fields is V gene, D gene, clone size, J gene, CDR3 DNA, CDR3 protein. D genes are given only for firm matches. Only part of the rows carry a size: once, few, many, or a class if the clone is expanded.

V: TRBV7-8
D: TRBD1
size: once
J: TRBJ2-3
DNA: TGTGCCAGCAGGCCGACAGGGGTTCGCACAGATACGCAGTATTTT
CDR3: CASRPTGVRTDTQYF

V: TRBV19
D: TRBD2
size: .
J: TRBJ2-7
DNA: TGTGCCAGTAGTCCCCGTGTTTCTCCGGGGGGTATGCCCTACGAGCAGTACTTC
CDR3: CASSPRVSPGGMPYEQYF

V: TRBV13
D: .
size: .
J: TRBJ1-1
DNA: TGTGCCAGCAGCTTAGGGGGGGCAGGCACTGAAGCTTTCTTT
CDR3: CASSLGGAGTEAFF

V: TRBV5-1
D: TRBD1
size: .
J: TRBJ2-2
DNA: TGCGCCAGCAGCGCGCCGGGACAGGCGAAACCCGGGGAGCTGTTTTTT
CDR3: CASSAPGQAKPGELFF

V: TRBV5-5
D: .
size: .
J: TRBJ2-7
DNA: TGTGCCAGCAGCAACACCCGGACACCTAATTACGAGCAGTACTTC
CDR3: CASSNTRTPNYEQYF

V: TRBV11-2
D: TRBD1
size: few
J: TRBJ2-7
DNA: TGTGCCAGCAGCTTAGGTGGCAGGGGGCTTTACGAGCAGTACTTC
CDR3: CASSLGGRGLYEQYF

V: TRBV7-2
D: TRBD2
size: .
J: TRBJ2-5
DNA: TGTGCCAGCAGCTTAGCTTTAGCGGGGGGGCTGGAGACCCAGTACTTC
CDR3: CASSLALAGGLETQYF

V: TRBV11-2
D: .
size: .
J: TRBJ2-2
DNA: TGTGCCAGCAGGATTACAGGTCAACGGGAGCTGTTTTTT
CDR3: CASRITGQRELFF

V: TRBV6-5
D: .
size: .
J: TRBJ1-5
DNA: TGTGCCAGCAGTTTTGGACAGCCCAATCAGCCCCAGCATTTT
CDR3: CASSFGQPNQPQHF

V: TRBV15
D: .
size: .
J: TRBJ2-7
DNA: TGTGCCACCAGCAGAGGTTTGGGCAGCTCCTACGAGCAGTACTTC
CDR3: CATSRGLGSSYEQYF

V: TRBV9
D: TRBD2
size: .
J: TRBJ2-3
DNA: TGTGCCAGCAGCGCGGGACTAGCGGGGGGGCCGAATACGCAGTATTTT
CDR3: CASSAGLAGGPNTQYF

V: TRBV7-9
D: TRBD1
size: .
J: TRBJ1-2
DNA: TGTGCCAGCAGCTTGGGACAGAACTATGGCTACACCTTC
CDR3: CASSLGQNYGYTF

V: TRBV2
D: .
size: .
J: TRBJ1-2
DNA: TGTGCCAGCAGCGCGAACAGGGTGCGGAACTATGGCTACACCTTC
CDR3: CASSANRVRNYGYTF

V: TRBV6-5
D: TRBD1
size: .
J: TRBJ1-2
DNA: TGTGCCAGCCTGGGCAGGGGGAAGGATGGCTACACCTTC
CDR3: CASLGRGKDGYTF

V: TRBV11-2
D: TRBD1
size: .
J: TRBJ1-6
DNA: TGTGCCAGCAGTCTCACAGGGGGCGATAATTCACCCCTCCACTTT
CDR3: CASSLTGGDNSPLHF

V: TRBV4-1
D: TRBD2
size: .
J: TRBJ2-3
DNA: TGCGCCAGCAGCCTTCTCCTCCTAGCGGTCCACACAGATACGCAGTATTTT
CDR3: CASSLLLLAVHTDTQYF

V: TRBV7-8
D: .
size: many
J: TRBJ2-4
DNA: TGTGCCAGCAGCCTCGCCTCGTGGGGGGACATTCAGTACTTC
CDR3: CASSLASWGDIQYF

V: TRBV9
D: TRBD1
size: .
J: TRBJ1-1
DNA: TGTGCCAGCAGCCCGCAATGGACAGGGGGCGCGGGCTCTGAAGCTTTCTTT
CDR3: CASSPQWTGGAGSEAFF

V: TRBV5-8
D: .
size: .
J: TRBJ1-1
DNA: TGTGCCAGCAGCCAACCCAGGGGACCTAACACTGAAGCTTTCTTT
CDR3: CASSQPRGPNTEAFF

V: TRBV6-5
D: .
size: once
J: TRBJ1-3
DNA: TGTGCCAGCAGGGCGGACAAAAACTCTGGAAACACCATATATTTT
CDR3: CASRADKNSGNTIYF

V: TRBV5-1
D: .
size: .
J: TRBJ1-5
DNA: TGCGCCAGCAGCCTTGGGGAGGGGGGGCCCCAGCATTTT
CDR3: CASSLGEGGPQHF

V: TRBV3-1/TRBV3-2
D: .
size: .
J: TRBJ2-7
DNA: TGTGCCAGCAGCCAAGGGCAGTCGTCCACCTACGAGCAGTACTTC
CDR3: CASSQGQSSTYEQYF

V: TRBV19
D: TRBD2
size: once
J: TRBJ2-1
DNA: TGTGCCAGTAGGCGGACTAGCGTGATCTACAATGAGCAGTTCTTC
CDR3: CASRRTSVIYNEQFF

V: TRBV30
D: .
size: .
J: TRBJ2-7
DNA: TGTGCCTGGAGTGTACTCAATACAGTACAGTACTTC
CDR3: CAWSVLNTVQYF

V: TRBV19
D: .
size: .
J: TRBJ1-3
DNA: TGTGCCAGTAGCCAACAGAGCCGCTCTGGAAACACCATATATTTT
CDR3: CASSQQSRSGNTIYF

V: TRBV27
D: TRBD1
size: .
J: TRBJ2-1
DNA: TGTGCCAGCAGTTTATCGACCACAGGGGTCAATGAGCAGTTCTTC
CDR3: CASSLSTTGVNEQFF

V: TRBV6-1
D: TRBD1
size: .
J: TRBJ1-4
DNA: TGTGCCAGCAGTGTTGATTGGGGACAGACTAATGAAAAACTGTTTTTT
CDR3: CASSVDWGQTNEKLFF

V: TRBV3-1/TRBV3-2
D: TRBD1
size: .
J: TRBJ1-2
DNA: TGTGCCAGCAGCCAAGATCGGGAGGGACAGGGGTGTTTCGGCTACACCTTC
CDR3: CASSQDREGQGCFGYTF

V: TRBV19
D: TRBD2
size: .
J: TRBJ2-7
DNA: TGTGCCAGTAGCGCCGCGGGGGGCTGGTACGAGCAGTACTTC
CDR3: CASSAAGGWYEQYF

V: TRBV12-3/TRBV12-4
D: TRBD1
size: .
J: TRBJ1-1
DNA: TGTGCCAGCAGTTTGAGACAGGGGAAAGCTTTCTTT
CDR3: CASSLRQGKAFF

V: TRBV5-1
D: .
size: .
J: TRBJ2-5
DNA: TGCGCCAGCAGCTTTGAGGGCGGACCGGCCCAGTACTTC
CDR3: CASSFEGGPAQYF

V: TRBV7-8
D: .
size: .
J: TRBJ1-2
DNA: TGTGCCAGCTCGCCGGGAGCCTTTAACTATGGCTACACCTTC
CDR3: CASSPGAFNYGYTF

V: TRBV12-3/TRBV12-4
D: .
size: .
J: TRBJ2-2
DNA: TGTGCCAGCAGCCAGAACGCCGGGGAGCTGTTTTTT
CDR3: CASSQNAGELFF

V: TRBV4-2
D: .
size: .
J: TRBJ1-2
DNA: TGTGCCAGCAGCCAAGATCCGCTGGCCTCCTATGGCTACACCTTC
CDR3: CASSQDPLASYGYTF

V: TRBV6-2/TRBV6-3
D: .
size: .
J: TRBJ1-1
DNA: TGTGCCAGCAGTTACTCGTTAGGAGGGGTCCAGGGTGAAGCTTTCTTT
CDR3: CASSYSLGGVQGEAFF

V: TRBV6-5
D: TRBD1
size: .
J: TRBJ2-7
DNA: TGTGCCAGCAGCCGACCCGGGACAGGGGGGGTCGAGCAGTACTTC
CDR3: CASSRPGTGGVEQYF

V: TRBV5-1
D: .
size: .
J: TRBJ1-2
DNA: TGCGCCAGCAGCTTGGAGCTGGGCCGTGGCTACACCTTC
CDR3: CASSLELGRGYTF

V: TRBV28
D: .
size: .
J: TRBJ1-1
DNA: TGTGCCAGCAGTTTAAGGGGGAGGGGTGGCCCTGAAGCTTTCTTT
CDR3: CASSLRGRGGPEAFF

V: TRBV4-1
D: .
size: few
J: TRBJ1-4
DNA: TGCGCCAGCAGCGTTTCAGGCGCCAATAATGAAAAACTGTTTTTT
CDR3: CASSVSGANNEKLFF

V: TRBV2
D: .
size: .
J: TRBJ1-6
DNA: TGTGCCAGCAGTTTACAGGGAAGGAGGTCCTATAATTCACCCCTCCACTTT
CDR3: CASSLQGRRSYNSPLHF

V: TRBV29-1
D: TRBD2
size: .
J: TRBJ2-3
DNA: TGCAGCGTGGCGACTAGCGGGGGCACAGATACGCAGTATTTT
CDR3: CSVATSGGTDTQYF

V: TRBV4-1
D: TRBD1
size: .
J: TRBJ1-5
DNA: TGCGCCAGCAGCCCGGACAGGGCTAGCAATCAGCCCCAGCATTTT
CDR3: CASSPDRASNQPQHF

V: TRBV5-1
D: .
size: .
J: TRBJ1-3
DNA: TGCGCCAGCAGCCCAGGGGAAAGGATAAGTGGAAACACCATATATTTT
CDR3: CASSPGERISGNTIYF

V: TRBV6-1
D: TRBD1
size: once
J: TRBJ1-1
DNA: TGTGCCAGCAGTGAGGACAGGGCTGATGAAGCTTTCTTT
CDR3: CASSEDRADEAFF

V: TRBV19
D: .
size: .
J: TRBJ1-1
DNA: TGTGCCAGCCGGCTAGGAAACACTGAAGCTTTCTTT
CDR3: CASRLGNTEAFF

V: TRBV5-6
D: TRBD1
size: .
J: TRBJ2-1
DNA: TGTGCCAGCAGACAGGGGGTTACCCATGAGCAGTTCTTC
CDR3: CASRQGVTHEQFF

V: TRBV6-5
D: .
size: .
J: TRBJ1-3
DNA: TGTGCCAGCAGTTACTCAGCCAGGGCTGGAAACACCATATATTTT
CDR3: CASSYSARAGNTIYF

V: TRBV5-1
D: .
size: few
J: TRBJ2-1
DNA: TGCGCCAGCAGCCCGTCACAGGGTCGTGAGCAGTTCTTC
CDR3: CASSPSQGREQFF

V: TRBV6-2/TRBV6-3
D: .
size: .
J: TRBJ1-5
DNA: TGTGCCAGCAGCCGCCCGCCTTTAAATGAGGATCAGCCCCAGCATTTT
CDR3: CASSRPPLNEDQPQHF

V: TRBV6-6
D: .
size: once
J: TRBJ1-1
DNA: TGTGCCAGCAGTCACAGCGGGGGTCAGCGGATGAACACTGAAGCTTTCTTT
CDR3: CASSHSGGQRMNTEAFF

V: TRBV2
D: TRBD1
size: .
J: TRBJ2-2
DNA: TGTGCCAGCAGTGACGGCATGGGACAGGGAAGCGCCGGGGAGCTGTTTTTT
CDR3: CASSDGMGQGSAGELFF

V: TRBV6-2/TRBV6-3
D: TRBD1
size: .
J: TRBJ1-5
DNA: TGTGCCAGCAGCTTCTCGGGACAGCGTGGGCCCCAGCATTTT
CDR3: CASSFSGQRGPQHF

V: TRBV9
D: .
size: few
J: TRBJ1-5
DNA: TGTGCCAGCAGCGTAGTGTGGATTCTTGGCAGGGAGGTCCATCAGCCCCAGCATTTT
CDR3: CASSVVWILGREVHQPQHF

V: TRBV19
D: .
size: .
J: TRBJ1-5
DNA: TGTGCCAGTAGTATAGTGTTGGCAGGTCCCTATCAGCCCCAGCATTTT
CDR3: CASSIVLAGPYQPQHF

V: TRBV28
D: TRBD1
size: once
J: TRBJ1-1
DNA: TGTGCCACCGAGACAGGGTCGAACACTGAAGCTTTCTTT
CDR3: CATETGSNTEAFF

V: TRBV12-3/TRBV12-4
D: TRBD2
size: .
J: TRBJ2-7
DNA: TGTGCCAGCAGTTCCGGGGGGGCTTACGAGCAGTACTTC
CDR3: CASSSGGAYEQYF

V: TRBV19
D: .
size: .
J: TRBJ1-5
DNA: TGTGCCAGTACGCGATTATCCGGGCAGGGGAGCAATCAGCCCCAGCATTTT
CDR3: CASTRLSGQGSNQPQHF